This T cell receptor (beta chain) was identified in a study of blood T cell repertoires in COVID-19 (TCRdb year 2020). Regarding the complete study: The collaborator samples originated in the United States, Italy and Spain and spanned the acute and convalescent phases of COVID-19. The material from the prospective study consisted of cDNA or gDNA derived from T cells, B-cell-depleted T cells, or PBMCs. Subjects who had been exposed to COVID-19, were actively infected with it, or had recovered from it provided the deeply sampled blood TCRbeta repertoires that made up the dataset. The repertoires were released in a freely available public database meant as a resource for research on the immune response to SARS-CoV-2. The samples were drawn from the first 160 participants of the ongoing ImmuneRACE study and from 950 to 1,500 subjects provided by 6 global collaborators. Sample metadata almost always included a de-identified subject ID, COVID-19 status, age in years and sex. Where available, HLA class I and class II types were obtained from metadata supplied by the sample provider rather than from assay-based typing. The research as a whole found: How much clinical and demographic metadata was included differed by source and by participant, and the metadata was provided uncurated.

The germline V gene (reference sequence) yields DFQATT for CDR1 and SNEGSKA for CDR2. From its cysteine to its phenylalanine, the CDR3 spans 13 amino acids. The retained sequence is limited to the CDR3, 39 bases, with the frame set at the first base. Trimming leaves V shorter by 3 bases and J shorter by 5 bases, with the junction holding 2 bases beyond the gene matches. This clone has just a few counts. Its antigen is not yet known. It has no much larger one-base neighbor in the sample; base qualities were not kept. In Seattle, one collaborating source enrolled patients while the infection was active and tracked those patients longitudinally over the course of disease. Collaborating institutions collected whole blood in K2EDTA tubes following their own protocols. For TCRbeta analysis, collaborators shipped samples in one of three forms: frozen whole blood, isolated PBMCs, or DNA extracted from either of those sample types.

TCRbeta CDR3 regions were amplified from genomic DNA by means of the immunoSEQ Assay, a bias-controlled multiplex PCR. Per the source publication's procedure: The number of nucleated cells in each sample was estimated by amplification of reference gene primers within the assay. Sequence reads were collapsed and filtered to measure the absolute abundance of every unique TCRbeta CDR3 rearrangement. Productive Simpson clonality was computed per sample as the square root of Simpson's diversity index over productive rearrangements. Imported from immuneACCESS, the table was reduced by TCRdb to in-frame sequences with V and J called. These copies leave out some clones; in studies compared against another copy, an unresolved V gene accounts for under half, and the cause of the remainder is not known. V, J and clone size are taken as reported in that table, and D and trimming were inferred from the DNA itself. The sample table shows around 220,000 clones, and approximately 78% are seen once. In total, the top ten clones hold 8.2% of the sample.

Sequenced input: peripheral blood. This sequence originates from a woman at least 80 years old with COVID-19, enrolled during active disease. The rearranged chain carries TRBV20-1 and TRBJ2-5; TRBD2 agrees with 11 junctional bases. The CDR3 protein sequence reads: CSASSSGRETQYF. The DNA sequence is as follows: TGCAGTGCTAGTTCTAGCGGGAGGGAGACCCAGTACTTC.